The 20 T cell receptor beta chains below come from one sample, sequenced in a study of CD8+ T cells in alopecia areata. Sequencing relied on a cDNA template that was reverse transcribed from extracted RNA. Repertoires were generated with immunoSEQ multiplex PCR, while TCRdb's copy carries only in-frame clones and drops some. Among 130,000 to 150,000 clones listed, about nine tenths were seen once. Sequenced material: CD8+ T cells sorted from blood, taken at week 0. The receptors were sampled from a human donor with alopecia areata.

The CDR3 loop reads CATPVIQGNTGELFF. Written as DNA, the CDR3 is TGTGCCACCCCGGTTATACAGGGAAACACCGGGGAGCTGTTTTTT. The V call is TRBV6-1, the J call TRBJ2-2; D may be TRBD1 (6 bases). The V end lost 10 bases, the J end lost 2 bases, and 17 bases lay between the germline ends. Germline V gene sequence: CDR1 MNHNS, CDR2 SASEGT. The length of the CDR3 is 15 residues.

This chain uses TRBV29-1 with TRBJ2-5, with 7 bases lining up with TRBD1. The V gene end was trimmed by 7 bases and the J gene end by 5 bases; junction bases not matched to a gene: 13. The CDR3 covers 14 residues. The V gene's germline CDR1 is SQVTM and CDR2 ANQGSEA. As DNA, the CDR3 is TGCAGCGGCCAAGGGGGCGCGGGCTCGGAGACCCAGTACTTC. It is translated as CSGQGGAGSETQYF.

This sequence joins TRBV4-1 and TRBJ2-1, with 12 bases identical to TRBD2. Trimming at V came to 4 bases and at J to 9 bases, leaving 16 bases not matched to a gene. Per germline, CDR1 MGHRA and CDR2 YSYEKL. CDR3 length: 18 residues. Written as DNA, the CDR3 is TGCGCCAGCAGCCTAGCACTGCGACTAGCGGGAGAATATGCTGAGCAGTTCTTC. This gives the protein CASSLALRLAGEYAEQFF.

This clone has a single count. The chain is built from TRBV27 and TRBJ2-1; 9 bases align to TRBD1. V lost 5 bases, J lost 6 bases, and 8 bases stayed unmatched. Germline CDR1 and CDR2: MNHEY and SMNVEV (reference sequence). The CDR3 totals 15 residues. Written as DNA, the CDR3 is TGTGCCAGCAGTGATTGGGGACAGGGTTTCAATGAGCAGTTCTTC. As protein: CASSDWGQGFNEQFF.

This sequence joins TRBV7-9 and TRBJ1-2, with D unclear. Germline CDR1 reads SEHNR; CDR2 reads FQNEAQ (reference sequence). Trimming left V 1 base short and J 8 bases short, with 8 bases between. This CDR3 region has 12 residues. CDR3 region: CASSLDLDGYTF. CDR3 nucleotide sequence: TGTGCCAGCAGCTTAGATTTAGACGGCTACACCTTC.

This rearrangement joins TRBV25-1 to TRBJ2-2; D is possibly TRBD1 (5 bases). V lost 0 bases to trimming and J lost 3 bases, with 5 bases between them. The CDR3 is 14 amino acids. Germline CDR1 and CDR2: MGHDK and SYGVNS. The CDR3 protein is CASSEYRDTGELFF. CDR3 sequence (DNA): TGTGCCAGCAGTGAATACAGGGACACCGGGGAGCTGTTTTTT.

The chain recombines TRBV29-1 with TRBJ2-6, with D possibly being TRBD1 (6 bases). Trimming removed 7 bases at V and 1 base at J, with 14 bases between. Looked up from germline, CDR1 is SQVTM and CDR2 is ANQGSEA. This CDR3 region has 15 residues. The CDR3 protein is CSAVQGMSGANVLTF. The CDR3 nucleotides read TGCAGCGCTGTACAGGGAATGTCTGGGGCCAACGTCCTGACTTTC. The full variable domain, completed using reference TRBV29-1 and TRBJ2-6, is SAVISQKPSRDICQRGTSLTIQCQVDSQVTMMFWYRQQPGQSLTLIATANQGSEATYESGFVIDKFPISRPNLTFSTLTVSNMSPEDSSIYLCSAVQGMSGANVLTFGAGSRLTVL.

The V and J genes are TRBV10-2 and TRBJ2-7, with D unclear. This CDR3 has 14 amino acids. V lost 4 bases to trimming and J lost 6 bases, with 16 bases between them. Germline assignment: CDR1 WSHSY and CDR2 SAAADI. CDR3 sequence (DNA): TGCGCCAGCAGTGGTTTAATGTGGGTACGCGAGCAGTACTTC. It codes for CASSGLMWVREQYF.

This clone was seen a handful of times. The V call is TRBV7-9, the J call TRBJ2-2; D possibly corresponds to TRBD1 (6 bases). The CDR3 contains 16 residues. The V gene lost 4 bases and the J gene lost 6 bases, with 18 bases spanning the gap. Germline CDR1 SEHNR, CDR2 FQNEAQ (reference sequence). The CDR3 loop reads CASSSTGDELAGELFF. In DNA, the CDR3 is TGTGCCAGCAGCTCGACAGGAGACGAATTGGCCGGGGAGCTGTTTTTT.

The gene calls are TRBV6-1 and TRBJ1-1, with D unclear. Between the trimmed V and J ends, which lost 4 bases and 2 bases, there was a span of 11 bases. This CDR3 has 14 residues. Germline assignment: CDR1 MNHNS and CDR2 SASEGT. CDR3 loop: CASSVGISNTEAFF. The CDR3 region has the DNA TGTGCCAGCAGTGTTGGAATTAGTAACACTGAAGCTTTCTTT.

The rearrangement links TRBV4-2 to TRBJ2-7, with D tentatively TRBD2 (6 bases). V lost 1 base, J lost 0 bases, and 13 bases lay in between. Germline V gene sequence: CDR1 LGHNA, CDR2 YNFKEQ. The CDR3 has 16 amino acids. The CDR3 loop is CASSQVARTNSYEQYF. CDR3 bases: TGTGCCAGCAGCCAAGTCGCTAGGACTAACTCCTACGAGCAGTACTTC.

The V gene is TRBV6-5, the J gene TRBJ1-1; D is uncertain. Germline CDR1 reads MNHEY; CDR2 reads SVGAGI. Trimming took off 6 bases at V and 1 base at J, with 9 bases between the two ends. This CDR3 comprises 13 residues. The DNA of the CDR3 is TGTGCCAGCAGGTCAAGACAGAACACTGAAGCTTTCTTT. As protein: CASRSRQNTEAFF.

In DNA form, the CDR3 reads TGCGCCTCTGCCGACAGTTCCTCCTACGAGCAGTACTTC. Its protein product is CASADSSSYEQYF. The chain employs TRBV5-1 and TRBJ2-5, with TRBD1 as a possible D gene (5 bases). The J call is doubtful: the DNA matches TRBJ2-7 better. From germline, CDR1 is SGHRS and CDR2 YFSETQ. This CDR3 has 13 residues.

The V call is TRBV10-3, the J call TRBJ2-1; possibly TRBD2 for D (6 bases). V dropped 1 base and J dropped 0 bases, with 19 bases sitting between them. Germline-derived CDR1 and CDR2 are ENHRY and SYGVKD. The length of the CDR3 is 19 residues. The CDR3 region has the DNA TGTGCCATCAGTGAGTTGAAGGGTCCGGGACTCTTCTCCTACAATGAGCAGTTCTTC. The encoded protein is CAISELKGPGLFSYNEQFF.

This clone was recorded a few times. The CDR3 DNA follows: TGTGCCAGCAGCCCCCCACCGGGAGTGTATACCGGGGAGCTGTTTTTT. It is translated as CASSPPPGVYTGELFF. The chain has TRBV4-2 and TRBJ2-2; TRBD2 might be the D (6 bases). Trimming pared 4 bases from V and 5 bases from J, leaving 17 bases between. CDR3 size: 16 residues. Germline-derived CDR1 and CDR2 are LGHNA and YNFKEQ.

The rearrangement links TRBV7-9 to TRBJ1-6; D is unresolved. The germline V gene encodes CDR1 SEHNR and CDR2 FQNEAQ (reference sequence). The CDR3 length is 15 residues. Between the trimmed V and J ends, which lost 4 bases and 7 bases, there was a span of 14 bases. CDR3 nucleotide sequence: TGTGCCAGCAGCTCCTCACAAGGCCGGAATTCACCCCTCCACTTT. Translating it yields CASSSSQGRNSPLHF.

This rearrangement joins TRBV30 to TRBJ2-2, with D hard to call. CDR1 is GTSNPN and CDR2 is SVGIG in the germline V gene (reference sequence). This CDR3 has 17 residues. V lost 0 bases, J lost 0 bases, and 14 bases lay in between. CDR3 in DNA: TGTGCCTGGAGTGTACGCTTGGGCTATACGAACACCGGGGAGCTGTTTTTT. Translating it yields CAWSVRLGYTNTGELFF.

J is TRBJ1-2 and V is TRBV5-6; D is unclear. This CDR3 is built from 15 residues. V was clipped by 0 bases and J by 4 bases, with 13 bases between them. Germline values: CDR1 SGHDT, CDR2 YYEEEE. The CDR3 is CASSLVARPPYGYTF. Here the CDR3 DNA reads TGTGCCAGCAGCTTGGTGGCCCGTCCTCCCTATGGCTACACCTTC. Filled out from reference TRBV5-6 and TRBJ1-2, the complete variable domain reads DAGVTQSPTHLIKTRGQQVTLRCSPKSGHDTVSWYQQALGQGPQFIFQYYEEEERQRGNFPDRFSGHQFPNYSSELNVNALLLGDSALYLCASSLVARPPYGYTFGSGTRLTVV.

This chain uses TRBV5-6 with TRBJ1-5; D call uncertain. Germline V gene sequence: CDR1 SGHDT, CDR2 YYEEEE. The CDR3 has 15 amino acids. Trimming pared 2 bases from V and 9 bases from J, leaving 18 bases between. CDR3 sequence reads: CASSLAALSSRPQHF. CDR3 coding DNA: TGTGCCAGCAGCTTAGCGGCGTTATCTTCCCGGCCCCAGCATTTT.

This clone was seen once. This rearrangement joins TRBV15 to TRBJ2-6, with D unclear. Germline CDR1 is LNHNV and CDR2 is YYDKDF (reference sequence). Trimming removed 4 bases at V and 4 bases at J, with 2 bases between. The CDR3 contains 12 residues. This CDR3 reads CATSTGANVLTF. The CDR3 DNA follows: TGTGCCACCAGCACCGGGGCCAACGTCCTGACTTTC.